The following is a T cell receptor (beta chain) sequence with its context. Its antigen is not known. TCRdb's copy holds only in-frame clones and misses some; the assay was immunoSEQ multiplex PCR. This sample has some 1 million clones, with around 75% found just once. The data originate from a study of shared clonotypes between healthy human individuals. Study background: Every donor yielded three CD4 naive, three CD4 memory, two CD8 naive and one CD8 memory plate. Findings and limits, study-wide: Estimated richness was generally greater in naive than memory subsets.

In germline, CDR1 is SQVTM, CDR2 ANQGSEA. V was clipped by 7 bases and J by 5 bases; unmatched bases: 15. This CDR3 contains 15 residues. The receptor was isolated from a man younger than 35 in good health. The sequencing sample was made of memory CD4+ T cells sorted from blood. As to subset: CD45RA-negative fraction. The chain recombines TRBV29-1 with TRBJ2-5, with TRBD1 identical over 8 bases. CDR3 sequence reads: CSATTAGQADETQYF. CDR3 coding DNA: TGCAGCGCTACAACTGCGGGACAGGCTGACGAGACCCAGTACTTC.